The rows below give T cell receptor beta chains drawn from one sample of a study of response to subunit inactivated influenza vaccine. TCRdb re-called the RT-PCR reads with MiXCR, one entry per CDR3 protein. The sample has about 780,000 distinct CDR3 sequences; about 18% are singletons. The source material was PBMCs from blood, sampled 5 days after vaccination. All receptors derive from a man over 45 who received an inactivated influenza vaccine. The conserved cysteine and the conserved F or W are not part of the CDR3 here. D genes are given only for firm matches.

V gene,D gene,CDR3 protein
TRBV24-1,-,ATSEADWYSNQPQH
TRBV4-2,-,ASGGTALGTDTQY
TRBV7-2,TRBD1,ASSYTGAASSYNEQF
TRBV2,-,ASSVRREGEQY
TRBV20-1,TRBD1,SARARAGGPGELF
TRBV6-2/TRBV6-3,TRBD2,ASTRAGGFGNTQY
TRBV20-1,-,SVGAPKLF
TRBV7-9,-,ASSEPLRTNEKLF
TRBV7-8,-,ASSPFRLWGSGANVLT
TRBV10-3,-,ATRDGFSGNTIY
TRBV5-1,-,ATQERPDPLNEQF
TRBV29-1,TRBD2,SVEPRLATTEQF
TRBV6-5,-,ASSYSFQGAENEKLF
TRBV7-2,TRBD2,ASSAGLAGVFEQY
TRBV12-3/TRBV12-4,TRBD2,ASRVLAASTDTQY
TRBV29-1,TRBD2,SVESALAGDLKDTQY
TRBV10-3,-,AISQLDRSSGNTIY
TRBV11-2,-,ASSLGITWDEQF
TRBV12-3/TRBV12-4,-,ASSLGLVTISYNEQF
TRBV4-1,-,ASSDLRRTGKNTEAF
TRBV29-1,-,SAHIGDTEAF
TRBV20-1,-,SARGDSSDYEQY
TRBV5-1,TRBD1,ASSLAANPRRQGGYGYT
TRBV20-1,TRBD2,SASDASGANEQF
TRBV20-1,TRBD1,SARDKAAGQGNAFNSPLH